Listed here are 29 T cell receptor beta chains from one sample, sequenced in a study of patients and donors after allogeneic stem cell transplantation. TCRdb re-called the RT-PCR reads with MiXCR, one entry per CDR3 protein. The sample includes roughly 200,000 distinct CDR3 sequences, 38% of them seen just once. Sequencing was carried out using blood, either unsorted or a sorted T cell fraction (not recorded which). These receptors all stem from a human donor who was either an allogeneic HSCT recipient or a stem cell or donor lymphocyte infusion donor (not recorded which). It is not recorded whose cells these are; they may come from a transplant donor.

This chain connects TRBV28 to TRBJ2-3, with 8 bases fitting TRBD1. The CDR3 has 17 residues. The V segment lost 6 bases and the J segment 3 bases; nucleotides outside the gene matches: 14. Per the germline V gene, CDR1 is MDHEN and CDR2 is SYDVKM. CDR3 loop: CASSPRGAGGATDTQYF. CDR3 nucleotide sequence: TGTGCCAGCAGCCCTAGAGGGGCAGGGGGCGCAACAGATACGCAGTATTTT.

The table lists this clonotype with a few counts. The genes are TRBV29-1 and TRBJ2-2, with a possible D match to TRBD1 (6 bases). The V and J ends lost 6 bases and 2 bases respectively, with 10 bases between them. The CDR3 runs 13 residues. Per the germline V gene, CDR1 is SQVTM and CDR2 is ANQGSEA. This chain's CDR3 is CSVGQRNTGELFF. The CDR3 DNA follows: TGCAGCGTCGGACAGAGAAACACCGGGGAGCTGTTTTTT.

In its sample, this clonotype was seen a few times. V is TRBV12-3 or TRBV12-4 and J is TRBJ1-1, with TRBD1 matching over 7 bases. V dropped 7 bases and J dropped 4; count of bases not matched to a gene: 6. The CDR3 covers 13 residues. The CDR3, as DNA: TGTGCCAGCATCCCGACAGGGTTCACTGAAGCTTTCTTT. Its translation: CASIPTGFTEAFF.

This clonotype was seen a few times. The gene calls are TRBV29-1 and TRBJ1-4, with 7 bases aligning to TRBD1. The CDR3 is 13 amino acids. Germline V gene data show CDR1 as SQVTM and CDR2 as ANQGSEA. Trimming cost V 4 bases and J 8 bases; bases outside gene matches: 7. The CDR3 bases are TGCAGCGTTGCGCGCCGGGACAGCGAAAAACTGTTTTTT. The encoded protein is CSVARRDSEKLFF.

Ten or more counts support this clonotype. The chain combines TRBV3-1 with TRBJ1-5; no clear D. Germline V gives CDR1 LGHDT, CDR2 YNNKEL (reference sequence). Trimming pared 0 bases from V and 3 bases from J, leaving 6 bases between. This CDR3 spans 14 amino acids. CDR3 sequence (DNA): TGTGCCAGCAGCCAAGATCCCTCCAATCAGCCCCAGCATTTT. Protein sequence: CASSQDPSNQPQHF.

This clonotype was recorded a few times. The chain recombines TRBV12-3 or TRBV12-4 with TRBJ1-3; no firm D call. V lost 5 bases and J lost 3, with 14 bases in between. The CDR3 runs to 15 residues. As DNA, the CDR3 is TGTGCCAGCAGTCTGGCCGGCCAAGTTGGAAACACCATATATTTT. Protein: CASSLAGQVGNTIYF.

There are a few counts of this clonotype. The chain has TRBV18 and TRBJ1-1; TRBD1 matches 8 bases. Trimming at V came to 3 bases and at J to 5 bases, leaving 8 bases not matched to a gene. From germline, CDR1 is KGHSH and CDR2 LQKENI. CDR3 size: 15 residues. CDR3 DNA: TGTGCCAGCTCACCCGGGACAGGAGGTGTGACTGAAGCTTTCTTT. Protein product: CASSPGTGGVTEAFF.

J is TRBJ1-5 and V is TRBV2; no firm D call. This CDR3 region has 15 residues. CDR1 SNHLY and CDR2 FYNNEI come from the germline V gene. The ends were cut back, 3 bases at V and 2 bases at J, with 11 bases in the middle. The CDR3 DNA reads TGTGCCAGCAGTGAGCGTTCGGGAGGCAATCAGCCCCAGCATTTT. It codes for CASSERSGGNQPQHF.

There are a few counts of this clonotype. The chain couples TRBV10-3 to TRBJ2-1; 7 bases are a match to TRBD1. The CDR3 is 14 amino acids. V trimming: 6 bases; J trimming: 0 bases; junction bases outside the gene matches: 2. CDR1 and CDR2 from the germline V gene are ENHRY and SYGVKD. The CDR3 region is CAISRDSSYNEQFF. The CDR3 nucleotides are TGTGCCATCAGCCGGGACAGCTCCTACAATGAGCAGTTCTTC.

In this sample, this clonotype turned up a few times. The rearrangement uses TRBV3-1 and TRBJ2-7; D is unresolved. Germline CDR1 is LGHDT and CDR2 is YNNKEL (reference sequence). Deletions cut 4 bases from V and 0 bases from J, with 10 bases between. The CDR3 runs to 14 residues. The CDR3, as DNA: TGTGCCAGCAGCCTCCCCCTCCTCTCCTACGAGCAGTACTTC. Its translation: CASSLPLLSYEQYF.

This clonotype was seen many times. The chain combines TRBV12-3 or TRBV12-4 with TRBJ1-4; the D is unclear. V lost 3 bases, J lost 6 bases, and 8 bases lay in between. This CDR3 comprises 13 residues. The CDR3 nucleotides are TGTGCCAGCAGTTTCGGCGCGCATGAAAAACTGTTTTTT. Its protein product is CASSFGAHEKLFF.

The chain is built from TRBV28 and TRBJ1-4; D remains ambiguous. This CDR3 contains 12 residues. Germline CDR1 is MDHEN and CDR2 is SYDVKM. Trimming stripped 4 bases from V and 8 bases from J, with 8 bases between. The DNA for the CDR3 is TGTGCCAGCAGTTCCTCCGGCGAAAAACTGTTTTTT. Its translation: CASSSSGEKLFF.

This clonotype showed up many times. The CDR3 nucleotides are TGTGCCAGCAGTCCCGCAGGGGATCAGCCCCAGCATTTT. Protein product: CASSPAGDQPQHF. The rearrangement links TRBV12-3 or TRBV12-4 to TRBJ1-5, with a possible D match to TRBD1 (6 bases). The CDR3 runs 13 residues. V lost 5 bases and J 5 bases, leaving 10 bases between the germline ends.

The CDR3 is CSASWDYVYEQYF. The CDR3 nucleotides are TGCAGTGCTAGCTGGGACTACGTCTACGAGCAGTACTTC. The rearrangement joins TRBV20-1 to TRBJ2-7; TRBD2 matches at 7 bases. CDR1 is DFQATT and CDR2 is SNEGSKA in the germline V gene (reference sequence). V lost 3 bases and J lost 3; bases outside the gene matches: 5. CDR3 size: 13 residues.

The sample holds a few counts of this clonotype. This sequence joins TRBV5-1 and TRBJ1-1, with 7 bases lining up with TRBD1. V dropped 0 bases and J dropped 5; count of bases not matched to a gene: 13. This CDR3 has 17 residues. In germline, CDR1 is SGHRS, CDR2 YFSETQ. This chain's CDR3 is CASSLALRRQGGTEAFF. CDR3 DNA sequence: TGCGCCAGCAGCTTGGCCTTGCGTAGACAGGGAGGGACTGAAGCTTTCTTT.

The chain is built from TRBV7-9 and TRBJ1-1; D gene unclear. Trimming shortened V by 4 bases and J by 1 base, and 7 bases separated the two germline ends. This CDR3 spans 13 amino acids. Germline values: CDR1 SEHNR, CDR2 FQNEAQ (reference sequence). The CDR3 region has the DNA TGTGCCAGCAGCTCGACGGAGAACACTGAAGCTTTCTTT. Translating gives CASSSTENTEAFF.

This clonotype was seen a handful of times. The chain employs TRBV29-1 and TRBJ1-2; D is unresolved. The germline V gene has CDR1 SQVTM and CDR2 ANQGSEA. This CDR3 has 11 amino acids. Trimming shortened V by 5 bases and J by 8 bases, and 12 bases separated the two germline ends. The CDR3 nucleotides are TGCAGCGTTCCTCACGCGGACGGCTACACCTTC. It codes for CSVPHADGYTF.

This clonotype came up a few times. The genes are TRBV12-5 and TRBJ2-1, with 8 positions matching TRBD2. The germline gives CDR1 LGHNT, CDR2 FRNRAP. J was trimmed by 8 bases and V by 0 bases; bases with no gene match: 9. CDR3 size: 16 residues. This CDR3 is CASGLVGGGSADEQFF. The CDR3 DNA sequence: TGTGCTAGTGGTTTGGTCGGGGGGGGCTCCGCCGATGAGCAGTTCTTC. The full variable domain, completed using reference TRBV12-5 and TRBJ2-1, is DARVTQTPRHKVTEMGQEVTMRCQPILGHNTVFWYRQTMMQGLELLAYFRNRAPLDDSGMPKDRFSAEMPDATLATLKIQPSEPRDSAVYFCASGLVGGGSADEQFFGPGTRLTVL.

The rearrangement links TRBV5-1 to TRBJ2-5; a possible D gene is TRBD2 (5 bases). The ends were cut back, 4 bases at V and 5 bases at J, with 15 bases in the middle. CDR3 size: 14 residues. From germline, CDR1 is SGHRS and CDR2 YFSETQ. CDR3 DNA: TGCGCCAGCAGCGATCCCCGAGGCGGGGAGACCCAGTACTTC. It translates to CASSDPRGGETQYF.

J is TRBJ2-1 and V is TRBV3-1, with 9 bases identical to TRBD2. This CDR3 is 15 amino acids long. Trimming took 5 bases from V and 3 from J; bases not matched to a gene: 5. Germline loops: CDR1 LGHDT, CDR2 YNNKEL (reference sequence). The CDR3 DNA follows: TGTGCCAGCAGCGGGCGAGCGGGGGGCTACAATGAGCAGTTCTTC. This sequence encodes CASSGRAGGYNEQFF.

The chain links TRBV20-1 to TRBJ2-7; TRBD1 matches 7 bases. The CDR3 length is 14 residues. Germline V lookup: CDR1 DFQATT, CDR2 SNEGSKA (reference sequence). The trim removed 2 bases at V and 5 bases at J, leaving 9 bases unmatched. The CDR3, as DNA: TGCAGTGCTAGACGGATGGACAGGATAAACGAGCAGTACTTC. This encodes CSARRMDRINEQYF.

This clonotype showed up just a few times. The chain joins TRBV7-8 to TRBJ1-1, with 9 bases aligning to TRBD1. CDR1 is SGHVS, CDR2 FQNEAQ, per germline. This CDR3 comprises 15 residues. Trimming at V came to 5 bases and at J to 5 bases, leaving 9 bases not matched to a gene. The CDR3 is CASSNSQGAFTEAFF. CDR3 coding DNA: TGTGCCAGCAGCAACTCACAGGGGGCGTTTACTGAAGCTTTCTTT.

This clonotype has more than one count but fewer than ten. CDR3 sequence reads: CASSPGGTMNTEAFF. The CDR3 nucleotides are TGTGCCAGCAGCCCCGGGGGGACTATGAACACTGAAGCTTTCTTT. This sequence joins TRBV7-3 and TRBJ1-1; a possible D gene is TRBD1 (5 bases). Germline V gene sequence: CDR1 SGHTA, CDR2 FQGTGA. Trimming removed 5 bases at V and 0 bases at J, with 13 bases between. This CDR3 is built from 15 residues.

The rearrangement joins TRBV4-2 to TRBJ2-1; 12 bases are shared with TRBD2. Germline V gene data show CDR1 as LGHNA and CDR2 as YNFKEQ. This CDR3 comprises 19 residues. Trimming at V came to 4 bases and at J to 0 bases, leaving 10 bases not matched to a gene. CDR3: CASSPRLAGAPSSYNEQFF. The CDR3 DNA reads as TGTGCCAGCAGCCCTCGACTAGCGGGGGCCCCGAGCTCCTACAATGAGCAGTTCTTC.

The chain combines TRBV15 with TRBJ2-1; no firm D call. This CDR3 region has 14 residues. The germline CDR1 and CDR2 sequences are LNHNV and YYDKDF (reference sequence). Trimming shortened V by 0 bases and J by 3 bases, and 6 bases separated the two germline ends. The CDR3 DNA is TGTGCCACCAGCAGAGAGCGGAGCTACAATGAGCAGTTCTTC. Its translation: CATSRERSYNEQFF.

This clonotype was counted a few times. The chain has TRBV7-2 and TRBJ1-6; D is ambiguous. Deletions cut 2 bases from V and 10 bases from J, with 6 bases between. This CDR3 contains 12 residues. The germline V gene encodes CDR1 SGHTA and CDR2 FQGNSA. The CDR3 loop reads CASSLRQSPLHF. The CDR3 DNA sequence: TGTGCCAGCAGCTTAAGGCAATCACCCCTCCACTTT.

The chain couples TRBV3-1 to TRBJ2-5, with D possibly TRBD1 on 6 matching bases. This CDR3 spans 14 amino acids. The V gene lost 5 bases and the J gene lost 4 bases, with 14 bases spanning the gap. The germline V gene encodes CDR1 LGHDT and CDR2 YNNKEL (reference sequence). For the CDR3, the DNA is TGTGCCAGCAGCGATCACAGGGATTCAGAGACCCAGTACTTC. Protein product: CASSDHRDSETQYF.

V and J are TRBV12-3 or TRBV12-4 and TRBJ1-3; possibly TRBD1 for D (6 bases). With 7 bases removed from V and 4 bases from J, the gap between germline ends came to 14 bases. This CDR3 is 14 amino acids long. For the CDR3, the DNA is TGTGCCAGCACTCTTAGACAGGCAGGAAACACCATATATTTT. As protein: CASTLRQAGNTIYF.

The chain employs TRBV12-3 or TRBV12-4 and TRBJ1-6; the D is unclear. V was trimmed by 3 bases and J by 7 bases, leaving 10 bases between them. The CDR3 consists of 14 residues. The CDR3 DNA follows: TGTGCCAGCAGTTTTGTTCCCGGAAATTCACCCCTCCACTTT. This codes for CASSFVPGNSPLHF.